This T cell receptor (beta chain) was obtained from a study of patients and donors after allogeneic stem cell transplantation. Trimming pared 3 bases from V and 4 bases from J, leaving 6 bases between. The germline CDR1 and CDR2 sequences are GTSNPN and SVGIG (reference sequence). There are 11 residues in the CDR3. TCRdb used MiXCR to reprocess the RT-PCR reads, holding one entry per CDR3 protein. The table includes more than 850,000 distinct CDR3 sequences, roughly 18% detected once. Only a few counts were recorded for this clonotype. The chain recombines TRBV30 with TRBJ1-2; D remains unclear. The sequenced material came from blood, either unsorted or a sorted T cell fraction (not recorded which). The sequence was obtained from a human donor who was either an allogeneic HSCT recipient or a stem cell or donor lymphocyte infusion donor (not recorded which). It is not recorded whose cells these are; they may come from a transplant donor. Written as DNA, the CDR3 is TGTGCCTGGAGAAACAGCTATGGCTACACCTTC. Encoded protein: CAWRNSYGYTF.